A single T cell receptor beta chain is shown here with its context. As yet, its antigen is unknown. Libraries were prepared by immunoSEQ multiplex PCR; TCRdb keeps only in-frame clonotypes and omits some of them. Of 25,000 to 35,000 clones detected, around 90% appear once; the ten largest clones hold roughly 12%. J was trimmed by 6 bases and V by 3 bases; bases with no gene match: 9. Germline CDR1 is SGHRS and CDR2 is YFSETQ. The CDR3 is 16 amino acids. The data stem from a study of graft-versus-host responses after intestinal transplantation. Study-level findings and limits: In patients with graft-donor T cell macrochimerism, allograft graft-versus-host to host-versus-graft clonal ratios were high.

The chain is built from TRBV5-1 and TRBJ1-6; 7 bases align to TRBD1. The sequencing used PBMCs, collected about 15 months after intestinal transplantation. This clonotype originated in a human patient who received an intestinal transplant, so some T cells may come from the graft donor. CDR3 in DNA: TGCGCCAGCAGCTCGGATCGGACAGGCCCTAATTCACCCCTCCACTTT. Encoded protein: CASSSDRTGPNSPLHF.